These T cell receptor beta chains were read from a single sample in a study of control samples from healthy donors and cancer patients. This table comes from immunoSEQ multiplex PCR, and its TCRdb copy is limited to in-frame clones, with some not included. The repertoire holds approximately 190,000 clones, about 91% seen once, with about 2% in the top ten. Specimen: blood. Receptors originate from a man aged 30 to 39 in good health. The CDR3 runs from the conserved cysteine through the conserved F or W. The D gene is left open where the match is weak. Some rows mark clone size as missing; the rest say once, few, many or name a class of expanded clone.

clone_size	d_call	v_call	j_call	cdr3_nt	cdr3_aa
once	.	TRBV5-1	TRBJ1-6	TGCGCCAGCAGCACGGGGGACAACTCCTATAATTCACCCCTCCACTTT	CASSTGDNSYNSPLHF
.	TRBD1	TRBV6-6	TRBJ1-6	TGTGCCAGCACTCTTACAGGGGGCGGTTCACCCCTCCACTTT	CASTLTGGGSPLHF
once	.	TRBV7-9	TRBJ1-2	TGTGCCAGCAGCTCCAACCTCCCGGGTCCAAGCTATGGCTACACCTTC	CASSSNLPGPSYGYTF
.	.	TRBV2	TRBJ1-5	TGTGCCAGCAGTGAAACCGAAAATAGCAATCAGCCCCAGCATTTT	CASSETENSNQPQHF
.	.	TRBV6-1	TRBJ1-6	TGTGCCAGCAGTGGTCCCAGGGTGGCCTATAATTCACCCCTCCACTTT	CASSGPRVAYNSPLHF
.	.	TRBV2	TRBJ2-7	TGTGCCAGCAGTGCCCAACACTTGACTGCGAGCTCCTACGAGCAGTACTTC	CASSAQHLTASSYEQYF
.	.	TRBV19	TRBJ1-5	TGTGCCAGTAGTATCCGCGGGATCAATCAGCCCCAGCATTTT	CASSIRGINQPQHF
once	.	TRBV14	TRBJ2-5	TGTGCCAGCAGCCAAGGTACACCTAAGATCCAAGAGACCCAGTACTTC	CASSQGTPKIQETQYF
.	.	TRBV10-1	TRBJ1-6	TGCGCCAGCAGTTTGTCGAATAATTCACCCCTCCACTTT	CASSLSNNSPLHF
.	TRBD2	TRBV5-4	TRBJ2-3	TGTGCCAGCAGCACTAAACTAGCGTCCTACACAGATACGCAGTATTTT	CASSTKLASYTDTQYF
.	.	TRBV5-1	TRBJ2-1	TGCGCCAGCAGCTTGACGGTGGGGGCCGACATTTACAATGAGCAGTTCTTC	CASSLTVGADIYNEQFF
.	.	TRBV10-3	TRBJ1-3	TGTGCCATCGCCCCCGGACCTGGAAACACCATATATTTT	CAIAPGPGNTIYF
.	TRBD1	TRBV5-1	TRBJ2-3	TGCGCCAGCACCAAAGACGACAGGGGTACCAGCACAGATACGCAGTATTTT	CASTKDDRGTSTDTQYF
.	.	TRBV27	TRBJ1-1	TGTGCCAGCAGTCCGTTGGCGGGGCACGTGAACACTGAAGCTTTCTTT	CASSPLAGHVNTEAFF
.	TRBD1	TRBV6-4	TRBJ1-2	TGTGCCAGCAGAGACACCGACAGGGGCCTCGGCTACACCTTC	CASRDTDRGLGYTF
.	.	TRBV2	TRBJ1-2	TGTGCCAGCAGTGTTACTACTTGGGCGGGGGTTGGCTACACCTTC	CASSVTTWAGVGYTF
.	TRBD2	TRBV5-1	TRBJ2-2	TGCGCCAGCAGCTTGGACGGGGGGTCCGGGGAGCTGTTTTTT	CASSLDGGSGELFF
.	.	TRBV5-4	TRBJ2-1	TGTGCCAGCAGCTTGGCCGGGACTCTCGGGCTCGGTGGGCAGTTCTTC	CASSLAGTLGLGGQFF
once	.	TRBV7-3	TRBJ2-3	TGTGCCAGCAGCCCGCAGGGACTCAGCACAGATACGCAGTATTTT	CASSPQGLSTDTQYF
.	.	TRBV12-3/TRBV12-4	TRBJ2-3	TGTGCCAGCAGTGGGTCCCAGGGAGATACGCAGTATTTT	CASSGSQGDTQYF
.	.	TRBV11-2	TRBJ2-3	TGTGCCAGCAGCGATTATGGAAGCCCTTCGAGACAGGATTTT	CASSDYGSPSRQDF
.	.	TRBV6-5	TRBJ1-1	TGTGCCAGCAGTTTCCCGGACGGAAACACTGAAGCTTTCTTT	CASSFPDGNTEAFF
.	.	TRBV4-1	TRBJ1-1	TGCGCCAGCAGCCAAGATAGCAGGTTGGGGCCGGGAGACACTGAAGCTTTCTTT	CASSQDSRLGPGDTEAFF
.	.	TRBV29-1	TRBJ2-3	TGCAGCGTTGAAGATGGTTGGGATACGCAGTATTTT	CSVEDGWDTQYF
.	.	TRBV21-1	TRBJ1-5	TGTGCCAGCAGCAAGACAGGGGGGAATCAGCCCCAGCATTTT	CASSKTGGNQPQHF
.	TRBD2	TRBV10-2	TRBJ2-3	TGCGCCAGCAGCACAGCGGGGGGACGGACAGATACGCAGTATTTT	CASSTAGGRTDTQYF
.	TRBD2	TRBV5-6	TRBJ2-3	TGTGCCAGCAGCTTGCAAGCGGGGGGGCCTACGCAGTATTTT	CASSLQAGGPTQYF
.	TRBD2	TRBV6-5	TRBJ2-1	TGTGCCATCCCAACTAGCGGTGGAAGTTATGAGCAGTTCTTC	CAIPTSGGSYEQFF
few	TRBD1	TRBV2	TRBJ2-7	TGTGCCAGCAGTGGGTGGGACAGCTCCTACGAGCAGTACTTC	CASSGWDSSYEQYF
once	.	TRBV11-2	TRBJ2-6	TGTGCCAGCAGCTTAGCAGGGTCCGGGGCCAACGTCCTGACTTTC	CASSLAGSGANVLTF
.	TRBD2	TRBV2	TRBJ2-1	TGTGCCAGCGGGAAAAGCGGGGGGTCTGGCAATGAGCAGTTCTTC	CASGKSGGSGNEQFF
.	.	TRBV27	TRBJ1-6	TGTGCCAGCAGTTTTACAGGAAGGGATTCACCCCTCCACTTT	CASSFTGRDSPLHF
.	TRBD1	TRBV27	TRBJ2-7	TGTGCCAGCAGTTTATCGTGGCAGGGGGCCTCCTACGAGCAGTACTTC	CASSLSWQGASYEQYF
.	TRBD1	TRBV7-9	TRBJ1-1	TGTGCCAGCAGCCCTGGGGACAGCAAGATGAACACTGAAGCTTTCTTT	CASSPGDSKMNTEAFF
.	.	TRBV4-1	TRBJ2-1	TGCGCCAGCAGCCAAGGAGTGAACAATGAGCAGTTCTTC	CASSQGVNNEQFF
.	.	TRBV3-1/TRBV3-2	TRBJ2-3	TGTGCCAGCTCCGGGCCAATCAGCACAGATACGCAGTATTTT	CASSGPISTDTQYF
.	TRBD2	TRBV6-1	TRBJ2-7	TGTGCCAGCAGTGATCGTGCGGGAGCCTACGAGCAGTACTTC	CASSDRAGAYEQYF
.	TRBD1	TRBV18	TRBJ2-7	TGTGCCAGCTCATTTTCCGGGACAGGGGACGGAGAGCAGTACTTC	CASSFSGTGDGEQYF
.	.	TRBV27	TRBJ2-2	TGTGCCAGCAGTTTTAGGGGGCGGGGCGGGGAGCTGTTTTTT	CASSFRGRGGELFF
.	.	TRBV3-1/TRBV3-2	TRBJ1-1	TGTGCCAGCAGCCGGATCAGGGACACTGAAGCTTTCTTT	CASSRIRDTEAFF
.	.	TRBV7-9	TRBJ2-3	TGTGCCAGCAGCTTAGCCTACACAGATACGCAGTATTTT	CASSLAYTDTQYF
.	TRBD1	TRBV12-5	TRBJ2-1	TGTGCTAGTGGTTTGGTTTTACAGGGGGCGGGTAATGAGCAGTTCTTC	CASGLVLQGAGNEQFF
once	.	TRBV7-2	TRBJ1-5	TGTGCCAGCAGCCAGGACGTCGTCAATCAGCCCCAGCATTTT	CASSQDVVNQPQHF
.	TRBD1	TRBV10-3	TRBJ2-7	TGTGCCATCAGTGAGTCGGCGGACAGGGGAAGGGACGAGCAGTACTTC	CAISESADRGRDEQYF
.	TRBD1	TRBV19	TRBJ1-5	TGTGCCAGTTCCCAGGAAGACAGGGAAAATCAGCCCCAGCATTTT	CASSQEDRENQPQHF
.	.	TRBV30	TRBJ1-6	TGTGCCTGGGGAAGATACCAGGGAAAAGGGAGTTCACCCCTCCACTTT	CAWGRYQGKGSSPLHF
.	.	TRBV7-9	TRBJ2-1	TGTGCCAGCCCGGGGGATGAGCAGTTCTTC	CASPGDEQFF